Detailed here is one T cell receptor beta chain. Its cognate antigen is unknown. Trimming left V 2 bases short and J 4 bases short, with 17 bases between. This CDR3 spans 16 amino acids. Germline V CDR1 and CDR2: MDHEN, SYDVKM. TCRdb's copy holds only in-frame clones and misses some; the assay was immunoSEQ multiplex PCR. Among approximately 150,000 clones listed, roughly nine tenths were seen once. This sample is drawn from a study of T cell responses to AZD1222 COVID-19 vaccine. Study-wide findings and caveats: Repertoires were sampled only after the peak T cell response. Most donors were white British and more were female, and clonal diversity was possibly underestimated. Rises in breadth and depth of Spike-specific TCRs came after two AZD1222 doses.

The specimen comprised peripheral blood, sampled on day 0 of AZD1222 vaccination. This sequence originates from an adult in good health. The chain carries TRBV28 and TRBJ1-1; perhaps TRBD1 as D (5 bases). CDR3 loop: CASSLAGGVLSTEAFF. CDR3 sequence (DNA): TGTGCCAGCAGTTTAGCGGGGGGGGTACTGAGCACTGAAGCTTTCTTT.